These 20 T cell receptor beta chains were sequenced from one sample in a study of shared clonotypes between healthy human individuals. CD45RO-negative CD8 cells positively selected for CCR7 made up the naive population, which excluded terminally differentiated effector memory CD45RA+ cells. Method: immunoSEQ multiplex PCR; TCRdb's copy keeps in-frame clones and lacks some. This sample yields roughly 2.1 million clones, of which 90% to 95% are seen a single time; roughly 1.7% belongs to the top ten. The sample was naive CD8+ T cells from PBMCs. These receptor sequences come from a man aged 18 to 30 in good health. Some clones in this sample may be carry-over from other donors' samples.

Turning to this clone: The identical CDR3 is also encoded by other nucleotide sequences in the sample. V gene TRBV18 combines with J gene TRBJ1-1; 9 positions agree with TRBD1. The junction had 4 bases not matched to a gene; V was cut back by 3 bases and J by 5 bases. The CDR3 is 14 residues long. Looked up from germline, CDR1 is KGHSH and CDR2 is LQKENI. The CDR3 spells CASSPTGGNTEAFF. CDR3 sequence (DNA): TGTGCCAGCTCACCGACAGGGGGTAATACTGAAGCTTTCTTT.

The rearrangement uses TRBV7-9 and TRBJ1-4, with D uncertain. The CDR3 contains 14 residues. Germline CDR1 reads SEHNR; CDR2 reads FQNEAQ (reference sequence). Trimming left V 1 base short and J 5 bases short, with 8 bases between. The CDR3 reads CASSLGTLNEKLFF. The CDR3 bases are TGTGCCAGCAGCTTAGGAACACTGAATGAAAAACTGTTTTTT.

V usage is TRBV27 and J usage is TRBJ2-1; TRBD2 is a possible D gene (5 bases). CDR3 size: 12 residues. V shed 9 bases and J shed 8 bases, with 14 bases lying between them. The germline V gene encodes CDR1 MNHEY and CDR2 SMNVEV (reference sequence). DNA of the CDR3: TGTGCCAGTAAAAAAAATAGCGATGAGCAGTTCTTC. Protein product: CASKKNSDEQFF.

The V and J genes are TRBV7-9 and TRBJ2-7; 11 bases agree with TRBD2. The CDR3 spans 17 residues. V shed 6 bases, J shed 2 bases, and the junction held 12 bases outside the gene matches. From germline, CDR1 is SEHNR and CDR2 FQNEAQ (reference sequence). The CDR3 sequence: CASRPKTSGENTYEQYF. In DNA form, the CDR3 reads TGTGCCAGCAGGCCAAAGACTAGCGGGGAAAATACCTACGAGCAGTACTTC. The full variable domain, its missing parts supplied by reference TRBV7-9 and TRBJ2-7, is DTGVSQNPRHKITKRGQNVTFRCDPISEHNRLYWYRQTLGQGPEFLTYFQNEAQLEKSRLLSDRFSAERPKGSFSTLEIQRTEQGDSAMYLCASRPKTSGENTYEQYFGPGTRLTVT.

This clone is a singleton in its sample. The V and J genes are TRBV6-1 and TRBJ1-5; possible D gene TRBD1, 6 bases. The CDR3 totals 14 residues. In germline, CDR1 is MNHNS, CDR2 SASEGT. V lost 2 bases and J lost 6, with 11 bases in between. CDR3 loop: CASSERGAIQPQHF. Here the CDR3 DNA reads TGTGCCAGCAGTGAACGGGGGGCGATTCAGCCCCAGCATTTT.

In DNA form, the CDR3 reads TGTGCCAGCAGCTGGGACTTGGACTACAATGAGCAGTTCTTC. This codes for CASSWDLDYNEQFF. The chain employs TRBV7-9 and TRBJ2-1, with a possible D match to TRBD2 (6 bases). The germline gives CDR1 SEHNR, CDR2 FQNEAQ (reference sequence). Trimming pared 4 bases from V and 3 bases from J, leaving 10 bases between. The CDR3 loop spans 14 amino acids.

The rearrangement uses TRBV6-1 and TRBJ1-5, with D perhaps TRBD1 (5 bases). V shed 2 bases and J shed 7 bases, with 15 bases lying between them. This CDR3 has 15 amino acids. Germline CDR1 and CDR2: MNHNS and SASEGT. This CDR3 is CASSEHGTGGQPQHF. In DNA form, the CDR3 reads TGTGCCAGCAGTGAACACGGAACAGGAGGCCAGCCCCAGCATTTT.

The J gene is TRBJ2-2, the V gene TRBV28; 8 nucleotides agree with TRBD1. V shed 2 bases and J 7 bases; nucleotides not matched to a gene: 9. CDR3 size: 16 residues. The germline V gene encodes CDR1 MDHEN and CDR2 SYDVKM. In nucleotides, the CDR3 is TGTGCCAGCAGTTTACAGGGGGCGGGGCAAGACGGGGAGCTGTTTTTT. Its protein product is CASSLQGAGQDGELFF.

As for this clone: This CDR3 is also generated by other DNA sequences in the sample. The chain joins TRBV4-1 to TRBJ2-7; possibly TRBD1 for D (6 bases). The CDR3 loop spans 14 amino acids. V lost 1 base and J lost 1, with 8 bases in between. Germline V lookup: CDR1 MGHRA, CDR2 YSYEKL. The chain's CDR3 is CASSQVDRSYEQYF. DNA of the CDR3: TGCGCCAGCAGCCAAGTTGACAGGTCCTACGAGCAGTACTTC.

The chain employs TRBV2 and TRBJ2-7; 10 bases agree with TRBD2. The ends lost 4 bases at V and 4 bases at J; junction bases unmatched: 13. CDR3 length: 17 amino acids. Germline assignment: CDR1 SNHLY and CDR2 FYNNEI. CDR3 sequence (DNA): TGTGCCAGCAGTGGAGATTTCGGGGCTAGCGGGAGTTACGAGCAGTACTTC. Translated: CASSGDFGASGSYEQYF.

The V and J genes are TRBV9 and TRBJ2-2; 7 bases agree with TRBD1. CDR3 length equals 16 residues. Germline V gene data show CDR1 as SGDLS and CDR2 as YYNGEE. The trim removed 4 bases at V and 1 base at J, leaving 7 bases unmatched. The CDR3 sequence is CASSPTGTENTGELFF. CDR3 in DNA: TGTGCCAGCAGCCCCACCGGGACAGAGAACACCGGGGAGCTGTTTTTT.

J is TRBJ2-7 and V is TRBV10-3; TRBD2 might be the D (6 bases). CDR3 length: 14 amino acids. The V gene lost 3 bases and the J gene lost 2 bases, with 11 bases spanning the gap. Germline V CDR1 and CDR2: ENHRY, SYGVKD. The CDR3 sequence: CAISDFERAYEQYF. DNA of the CDR3: TGTGCCATCAGTGATTTCGAGCGGGCCTACGAGCAGTACTTC.

CDR3 sequence (DNA): TGTGCCAGTAGTATGGGGGCCGGGAGCACCGGGGAGCTGTTTTTT. Its protein product is CASSMGAGSTGELFF. The chain recombines TRBV19 with TRBJ2-2; D might be TRBD1 or TRBD2, each matching 6 bases. The CDR3 runs to 15 residues. Germline V gene data show CDR1 as LNHDA and CDR2 as SQIVND (reference sequence). V was shortened by 3 bases and J by 4 bases, with 12 bases between the two germline ends.

The chain is built from TRBV28 and TRBJ2-5; D is possibly TRBD1 (5 bases). The ends were cut back, 6 bases at V and 1 base at J, with 18 bases in the middle. The germline V gene encodes CDR1 MDHEN and CDR2 SYDVKM. This CDR3 contains 16 residues. The CDR3 sequence is CASRKGAGVRQETQYF. CDR3 nucleotides: TGTGCCAGCAGAAAAGGGGCAGGAGTCCGCCAAGAGACCCAGTACTTC.

The chain employs TRBV28 and TRBJ1-1; a weak D match, TRBD1 (6 bases). Germline V lookup: CDR1 MDHEN, CDR2 SYDVKM. V lost 5 bases to trimming and J lost 0 bases, with 13 bases between them. This CDR3 is built from 15 residues. The DNA for the CDR3 is TGTGCCAGCAGTCTACAGGGACTCATGAACACTGAAGCTTTCTTT. Its protein is CASSLQGLMNTEAFF.

The chain combines TRBV5-6 with TRBJ2-4; 9 bases are a match to TRBD2. Germline CDR1 SGHDT, CDR2 YYEEEE. The CDR3 runs 12 residues. Trimming took 4 bases from V and 8 from J; bases not matched to a gene: 1. CDR3 residues: CASSAGGYIQYF. The CDR3 DNA reads TGTGCCAGCAGCGCGGGGGGGTACATTCAGTACTTC.

This chain joins TRBV9 and TRBJ2-1, with 9 bases that match TRBD2. Germline CDR1 reads SGDLS; CDR2 reads YYNGEE. V lost 4 bases to trimming and J lost 7 bases; unmatched junction nucleotides: 9. This CDR3 region has 15 residues. The CDR3 loop is CASSSGGRAGNEQFF. CDR3 coding DNA: TGTGCCAGCAGCAGTGGCGGGAGGGCCGGAAATGAGCAGTTCTTC.

V is TRBV11-2 and J is TRBJ2-1; 13 bases fit TRBD2. Trimming took 4 bases from V and 0 from J; bases not matched to a gene: 6. Germline values: CDR1 SGHAT, CDR2 FQNNGV. This CDR3 comprises 18 residues. The CDR3: CASSSRTSGRSSYNEQFF. The CDR3 bases are TGTGCCAGCAGCTCCCGGACTAGCGGGAGAAGCTCCTACAATGAGCAGTTCTTC.

The chain has TRBV19 and TRBJ2-7; the D gene is possibly TRBD1 (6 bases). The V and J ends lost 5 bases and 2 bases respectively, with 13 bases between them. The CDR3 runs to 14 residues. Germline V lookup: CDR1 LNHDA, CDR2 SQIVND (reference sequence). CDR3 DNA sequence: TGTGCCAGTAGTCCGCGAGGACAGCCCTACGAGCAGTACTTC. Residues: CASSPRGQPYEQYF.

The rearrangement joins TRBV7-7 to TRBJ2-3, with D perhaps matching TRBD1 or TRBD2 (5 bases each). CDR3 length equals 13 residues. Germline values: CDR1 SSHAT, CDR2 FNYEAQ (reference sequence). V was trimmed by 2 bases and J by 6 bases, leaving 9 bases between them. The CDR3 sequence: CASSLSGRDTQYF. For the CDR3, the DNA is TGTGCCAGCAGCTTATCGGGGCGGGATACGCAGTATTTT.